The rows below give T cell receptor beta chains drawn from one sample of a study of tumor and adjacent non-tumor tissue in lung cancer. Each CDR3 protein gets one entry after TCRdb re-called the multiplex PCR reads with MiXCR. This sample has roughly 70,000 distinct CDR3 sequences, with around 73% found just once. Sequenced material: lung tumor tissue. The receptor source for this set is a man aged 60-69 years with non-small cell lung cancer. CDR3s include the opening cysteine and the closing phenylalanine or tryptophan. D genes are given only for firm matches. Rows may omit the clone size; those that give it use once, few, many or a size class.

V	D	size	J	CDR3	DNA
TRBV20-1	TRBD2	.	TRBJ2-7	CRAAETSGASYEQYF	TGCAGAGCTGCCGAGACTAGCGGGGCTTCCTACGAGCAGTACTTC
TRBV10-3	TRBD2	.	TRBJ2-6	CAIREHGTSARDSGANILTF	TGTGCCATCAGAGAACATGGGACTAGCGCGAGGGACTCTGGGGCCAACATACTGACTTTC
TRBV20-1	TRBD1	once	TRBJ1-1	CSARDLRTGCIEAFF	TGCAGTGCTAGAGACCTTCGGACAGGTTGCATTGAAGCTTTCTTT
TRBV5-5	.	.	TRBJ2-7	CASCAGLDYEQYF	TGTGCCAGCTGCGCCGGGCTGGACTACGAGCAGTACTTC
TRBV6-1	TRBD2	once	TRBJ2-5	CASTGIGAGAFFETQYF	TGTGCCAGCACTGGAATAGGAGCGGGAGCTTTTTTTGAGACCCAGTATTTC
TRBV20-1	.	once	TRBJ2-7	CTAREGGDSYEQYF	TGCACTGCTAGAGAGGGGGGGGACTCCTACGAGCAGTACTTC
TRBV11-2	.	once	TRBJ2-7	CASSTTGFVYEQYF	TGTGCCAGCAGCACCACAGGGTTCGTCTACGAGCAGTACTTC
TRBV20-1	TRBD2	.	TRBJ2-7	CSVTCLTQRDLYEQYF	TGCAGTGTCACATGTTTGACTCAGCGGGACCTCTACGAGCAGTACTTC
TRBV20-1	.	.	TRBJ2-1	CSDIPENEQFF	TGCAGTGATATTCCCGAGAATGAGCAATTCTTC
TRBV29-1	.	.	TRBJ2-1	CSVAEGLSLEQFF	TGCAGCGTTGCGGAGGGCCTCAGCTTAGAACAGTTCTTC
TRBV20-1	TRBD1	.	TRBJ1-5	CSARDIGGARQPQHF	TGTAGTGCTAGAGATATAGGGGGCGCCCGTCAGCCCCAGCATTTT
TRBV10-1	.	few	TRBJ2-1	CASSLDSAVHEQFF	TGCGCCAGCAGTCTGGACTCAGCGGTCCATGAGCAGTTCTTC
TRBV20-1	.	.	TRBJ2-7	CSATLYRGMAVYEQYF	TGTAGTGCGACACTCTATCGCGGGATGGCCGTCTACGAGCAGTACTTC
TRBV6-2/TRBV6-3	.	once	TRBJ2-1	CTSSYDDGFREQFF	TGTACCAGCAGTTATGACGACGGGTTCCGAGAGCAGTTCTTC
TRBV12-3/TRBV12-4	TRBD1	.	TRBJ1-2	CASRYSGTGNYGYTF	TGTGCCAGCAGATACTCCGGGACAGGGAACTATGGATACACCTTC
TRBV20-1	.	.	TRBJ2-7	CSTRAPSEQYF	TGCAGTACTAGGGCGCCGTCTGAGCAGTACTTC
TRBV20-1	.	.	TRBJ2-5	CSARDSFTGGGQQETQYF	TGCAGTGCTAGAGATAGTTTTACGGGAGGGGGCCAACAAGAGACTCAGTACTTC
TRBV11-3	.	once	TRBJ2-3	CASSLVSQETQFF	TGTGCCAGCAGCTTAGTCTCCCAAGAAACGCAGTTTTTT
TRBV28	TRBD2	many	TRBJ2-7	CASSPPGTGLYEQYF	TGTGCCAGCAGCCCCCCCGGGACGGGACTATACGAGCAGTACTTC
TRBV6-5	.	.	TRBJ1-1	CTSSYSRRGGAEAFF	TGTACTAGCAGTTACTCCCGCAGGGGTGGTGCTGAAGCTTTCTTT
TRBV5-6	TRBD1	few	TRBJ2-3	CASSFRRGHRTDTQYF	TGTGCCAGCAGCTTCCGCAGGGGGCATCGCACAGATACGCAGTATTTT
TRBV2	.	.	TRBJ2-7	CAISEAAVIQGYEQYF	TGTGCCATCAGTGAAGCGGCCGTCATACAGGGATACGAGCAGTACTTT
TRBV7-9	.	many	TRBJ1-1	CASSFGPNTEAFF	TGTGCCAGCAGCTTTGGGCCAAACACTGAAGCTTTCTTT
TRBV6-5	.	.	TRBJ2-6	CASIGISGANVLTF	TGTGCCAGCATAGGCATCTCTGGGGCCAACGTCCTGACTTTC
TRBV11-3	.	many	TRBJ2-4	CASSLGGGSGKNIQYF	TGTGCCAGCAGCTTAGGAGGAGGTTCGGGCAAAAACATTCAGTACTTC
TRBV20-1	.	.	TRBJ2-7	CSDRDRGRNSYEQYF	TGCAGTGATAGAGATCGCGGCAGAAACTCCTACGAGCAGTACTTC
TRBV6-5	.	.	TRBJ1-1	CARSYPRQGETEAFF	TGTGCCAGGAGTTACCCGAGGCAGGGTGAAACTGAAGCTTTCTTT
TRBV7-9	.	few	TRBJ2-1	CASSYSGSSYNEQFF	TGTGCCAGCAGTTACTCGGGCAGCTCCTACAATGAGCAGTTCTTC
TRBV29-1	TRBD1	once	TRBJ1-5	CIVAGGSNQPQHF	TGCATCGTTGCAGGGGGCAGTAATCAGCCCCAGCATTTT
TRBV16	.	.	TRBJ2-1	CASSTNTEQFF	TGTGCCAGCAGCACAAACACTGAGCAGTTCTTC
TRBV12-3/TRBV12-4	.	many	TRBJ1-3	CASSLNSGNTIYF	TGTGCCAGCAGTTTAAATTCTGGAAACACCATATATTTT
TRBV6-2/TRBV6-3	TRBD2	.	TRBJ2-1	CASSYNIRGSFPPEEFF	TGTGCCAGCAGTTACAATATACGCGGGAGTTTCCCCCCCGAGGAGTTCTTC
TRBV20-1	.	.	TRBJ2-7	CSVTRELYEQHF	TGCAGTGTTACGCGGGAACTCTACGAGCAACACTTC
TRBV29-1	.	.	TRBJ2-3	CSVEVGETSDTQYF	TGCAGCGTTGAAGTTGGGGAGACGTCAGATACGCAGTATTTT
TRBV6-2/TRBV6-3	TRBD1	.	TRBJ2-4	CASSTRDRGCVAKNIQYF	TGTGCCAGCAGTACCCGGGACAGGGGGTGCGTTGCCAAAAACATTCAGTACTTC
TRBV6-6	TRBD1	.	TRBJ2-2	CAIGGQGFGELSF	TGTGCCATCGGGGGACAGGGGTTCGGGGAGCTGTCTTTT
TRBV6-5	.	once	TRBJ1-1	CAISYLRANTEAFF	TGTGCCATCAGTTACTTACGGGCGAACACTGAAGCTTTCTTT
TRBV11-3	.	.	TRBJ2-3	CASSSWLADGTDTQYF	TGTGCCAGCAGCTCCTGGCTGGCAGATGGCACAGATACGCAGTATTTT
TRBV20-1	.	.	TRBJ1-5	CSARGVERGWDKSNQPQHF	TGCAGTGCTAGGGGGGTGGAGAGGGGCTGGGATAAAAGCAATCAGCCCCAGCATTTC
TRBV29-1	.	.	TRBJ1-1	CSSKEGRTEAFF	TGCAGCTCAAAGGAGGGAAGGACTGAAGCTTTCTTT
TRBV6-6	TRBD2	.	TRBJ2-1	CVSSYPASGFDEQFF	TGTGTCAGCAGTTACCCCGCTAGCGGGTTTGATGAGCAGTTCTTC
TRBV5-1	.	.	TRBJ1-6	CASNLREPHNGSPLHF	TGCGCCAGCAACTTGCGGGAGCCCCATAACGGGTCACCCCTCCACTTT
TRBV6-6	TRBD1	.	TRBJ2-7	CASSFRDRTLNSYEQYF	TGTGCCAGCAGTTTCCGGGACAGGACTTTGAACTCCTACGAGCAGTACTTC
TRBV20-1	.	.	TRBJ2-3	CSTRGKWRDTQYF	TGCAGTACTAGAGGGAAGTGGAGAGATACGCAGTATTTT
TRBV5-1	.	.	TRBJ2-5	CASSLDSSSRGETQYF	TGCGCCAGCAGCTTGGATAGCAGCAGTCGGGGAGAGACACAGTACTTC
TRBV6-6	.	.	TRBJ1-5	CTIRTELNQPQHF	TGTACCATCAGGACAGAATTAAATCAGCCCCAGCATTTT
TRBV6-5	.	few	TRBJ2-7	CASSYSKWETAKRYF	TGTGCCAGCAGTTACTCGAAGTGGGAGACGGCCAAGCGGTACTTC
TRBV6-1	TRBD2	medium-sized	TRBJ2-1	CASFSAAGYNEQFF	TGTGCCAGCTTCTCCGCAGCGGGGTACAATGAGCAGTTCTTC
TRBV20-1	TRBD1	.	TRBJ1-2	CSTRKGQGFGYTF	TGCAGTACTAGGAAGGGACAGGGATTCGGCTACACCTTC
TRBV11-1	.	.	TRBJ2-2	CARSYTSGKWEMFF	TGTGCCAGAAGTTATACTAGTGGAAAATGGGAGATGTTTTTT
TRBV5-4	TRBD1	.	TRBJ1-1	CTSSWGQGANVKTEAFF	TGTACCAGCAGCTGGGGACAGGGGGCTAATGTGAAGACTGAAGCTTTCTTT
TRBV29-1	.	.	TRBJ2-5	CSAPHSYRQETHYF	TGCAGCGCCCCACACAGCTACCGCCAAGAGACCCATTACTTC
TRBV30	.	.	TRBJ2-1	CAWGTQGGPYDEQFF	TGTGCCTGGGGTACTCAGGGGGGCCCCTACGATGAGCAGTTCTTC
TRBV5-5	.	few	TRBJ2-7	CANSLGRDEQYF	TGTGCCAACAGCTTGGGACGGGACGAACAGTACTTC
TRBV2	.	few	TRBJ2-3	CASRPGTSTDTQYF	TGTGCCAGTCGCCCCGGGACGAGCACAGATACGCAGTATTTT
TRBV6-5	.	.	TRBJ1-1	CASSCRDEAFF	TGTGCAAGCAGTTGCAGAGATGAAGCTTTCTTT
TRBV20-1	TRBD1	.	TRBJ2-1	CSVRDGDRGFSEQFF	TGCAGTGTTAGAGATGGGGACAGGGGTTTCAGTGAGCAGTTCTTC
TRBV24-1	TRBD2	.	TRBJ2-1	CAPSDQYGGGYNEQFF	TGTGCCCCCAGTGATCAATATGGCGGGGGCTACAATGAGCAGTTCTTC
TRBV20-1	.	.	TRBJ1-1	CSASAGANLDTEAFF	TGCAGTGCTAGCGCAGGGGCAAATCTAGACACTGAAGCTTTCTTT
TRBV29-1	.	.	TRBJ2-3	CSVRHGGDTQYF	TGCAGCGTTAGACATGGGGGAGATACGCAGTATTTT